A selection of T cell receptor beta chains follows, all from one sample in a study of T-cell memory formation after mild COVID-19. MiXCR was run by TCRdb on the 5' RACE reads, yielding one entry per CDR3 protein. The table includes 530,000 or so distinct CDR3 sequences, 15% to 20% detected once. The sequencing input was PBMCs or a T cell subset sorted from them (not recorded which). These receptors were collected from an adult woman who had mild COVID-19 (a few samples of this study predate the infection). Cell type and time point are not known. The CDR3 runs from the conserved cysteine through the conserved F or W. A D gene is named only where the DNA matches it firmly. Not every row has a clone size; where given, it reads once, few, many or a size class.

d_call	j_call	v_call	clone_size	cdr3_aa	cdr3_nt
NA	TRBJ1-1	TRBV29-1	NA	CSVVRQGNTEAFF	TGCAGCGTTGTAAGGCAGGGGAACACTGAAGCTTTCTTT
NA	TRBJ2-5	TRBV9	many	CASSVYSQETQYF	TGTGCCAGCAGCGTCTACAGCCAAGAGACCCAGTACTTC
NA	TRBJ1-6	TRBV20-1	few	CSARDVGGNSPLHF	TGCAGTGCTAGAGATGTCGGGGGAAATTCACCCCTCCACTTT
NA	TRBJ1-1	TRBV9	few	CASSVGGIGGLSEAFF	TGTGCCAGCAGCGTAGGAGGAATTGGGGGCTTGAGTGAAGCTTTCTTT
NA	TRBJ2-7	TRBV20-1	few	CSARDLGLSYEQYF	TGCAGTGCTAGAGATCTGGGCCTTTCCTACGAGCAGTACTTC
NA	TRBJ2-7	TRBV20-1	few	CSATGASYEQYF	TGCAGTGCTACCGGGGCCTCCTACGAGCAGTACTTC
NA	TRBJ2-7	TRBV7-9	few	CASSLAVDRSGQQYF	TGTGCCAGCAGCTTAGCTGTCGACCGCTCTGGGCAGCAGTACTTC
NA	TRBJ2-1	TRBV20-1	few	CSAPSGRSPNEQFF	TGCAGTGCCCCAAGCGGGCGCTCTCCCAATGAGCAGTTCTTC
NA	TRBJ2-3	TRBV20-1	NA	CSARDPSTDTQYF	TGCAGTGCTAGAGATCCCAGCACAGATACGCAGTATTTT
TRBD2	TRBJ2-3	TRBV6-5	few	CASSPGTSGTYGDTQYF	TGTGCCAGCAGTCCCGGGACTAGCGGGACTTATGGCGATACGCAGTATTTT
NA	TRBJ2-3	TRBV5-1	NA	CASSTRERSTDTQYF	TGCGCCAGCAGTACGAGGGAAAGAAGCACAGATACGCAGTATTTT
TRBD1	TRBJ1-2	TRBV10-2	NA	CANPGSRDRVMDYGYTF	TGCGCCAACCCTGGGAGCCGGGACAGGGTAATGGACTATGGCTACACCTTC
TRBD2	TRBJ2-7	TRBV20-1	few	CSAKVAGVQEQYF	TGCAGTGCTAAGGTAGCGGGAGTGCAAGAGCAGTACTTC
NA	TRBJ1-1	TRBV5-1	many	CASSLGSMNTEAFF	TGCGCCAGCAGCTTGGGAAGCATGAACACTGAAGCTTTCTTT
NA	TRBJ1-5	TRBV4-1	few	CASSQDGRDNQPQHF	TGCGCCAGCAGCCAAGATGGCAGGGACAATCAGCCCCAGCATTTT
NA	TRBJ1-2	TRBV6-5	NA	CASSYSNGVGYTF	TGTGCCAGCAGTTACTCGAACGGGGTTGGCTACACCTTC
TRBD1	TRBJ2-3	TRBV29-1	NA	CSVEGVGTGVSDTQYF	TGCAGCGTTGAAGGCGTTGGGACAGGAGTCTCAGATACGCAGTATTTT
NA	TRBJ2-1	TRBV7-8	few	CASSSRYEQFF	TGTGCCAGCAGCTCACGCTATGAGCAGTTCTTC
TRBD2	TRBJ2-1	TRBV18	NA	CASSPGLAGGFEQFF	TGTGCCAGCTCACCCGGACTAGCGGGGGGTTTTGAGCAGTTCTTC
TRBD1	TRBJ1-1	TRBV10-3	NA	CAIRDETIGQGRAFF	TGTGCCATCAGGGACGAGACAATAGGACAGGGCAGAGCTTTCTTT
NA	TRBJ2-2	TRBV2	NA	CASTLTGSTGELFF	TGTGCCAGCACCCTTACAGGGAGCACCGGGGAGCTGTTTTTT
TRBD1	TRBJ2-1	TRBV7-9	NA	CASSLEGTGYNEQFF	TGTGCCAGCAGCTTAGAGGGGACAGGTTACAATGAGCAGTTCTTC
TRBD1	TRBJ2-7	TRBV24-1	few	CATSDSGTGVDYEQYF	TGTGCCACCAGTGATTCCGGGACAGGGGTTGACTACGAGCAGTACTTC
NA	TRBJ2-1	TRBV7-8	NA	CASSLETESYNEQFF	TGTGCCAGCAGCTTAGAGACTGAGTCCTACAATGAGCAGTTCTTC
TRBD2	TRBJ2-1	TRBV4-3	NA	CASSPRLAGLNEQFF	TGCGCCAGCAGCCCCCGACTAGCGGGTCTCAATGAGCAGTTCTTC
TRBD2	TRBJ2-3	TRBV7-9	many	CASSFGLAGVQWADTQYF	TGTGCCAGCAGCTTCGGACTAGCGGGAGTTCAGTGGGCAGATACGCAGTATTTT
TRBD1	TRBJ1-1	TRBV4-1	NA	CASSTRQGAYTEAFF	TGCGCCAGCAGCACACGACAGGGGGCCTACACTGAAGCTTTCTTT
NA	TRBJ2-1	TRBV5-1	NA	CASSLDRGNYNEQFF	TGCGCCAGCAGCTTGGATAGGGGGAACTACAATGAGCAGTTCTTC
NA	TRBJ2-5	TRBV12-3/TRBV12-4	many	CASRTAPGFQYF	TGTGCCAGCAGGACGGCCCCAGGGTTCCAGTACTTC
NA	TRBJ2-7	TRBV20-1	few	CSARQDRYEQYF	TGCAGTGCTAGACAGGACCGTTACGAGCAGTACTTC
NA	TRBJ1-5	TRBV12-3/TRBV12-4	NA	CASSPSGGSNQPQHF	TGTGCCAGCAGTCCCTCAGGTGGGAGCAATCAGCCCCAGCATTTT
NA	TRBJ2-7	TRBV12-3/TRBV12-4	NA	CASSLGSGEYF	TGTGCCAGCAGTTTAGGGTCAGGGGAGTACTTC
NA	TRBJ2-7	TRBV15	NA	CATSREGSSYEQYF	TGTGCCACCAGCAGAGAAGGCAGCTCCTACGAGCAGTACTTC
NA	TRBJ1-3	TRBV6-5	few	CASRTVDSGNTIYF	TGTGCCAGCAGGACTGTGGACTCTGGAAACACCATATATTTT
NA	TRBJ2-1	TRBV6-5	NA	CASSYTASVGNEQFF	TGTGCCAGCAGTTACACTGCTAGCGTGGGCAATGAGCAGTTCTTC
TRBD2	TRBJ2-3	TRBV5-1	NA	CASSDELAGVFRDTQYF	TGCGCCAGCAGCGACGAGCTAGCGGGGGTTTTTAGAGATACGCAGTATTTT
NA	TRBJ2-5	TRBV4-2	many	CASRRDVQETQYF	TGTGCCAGCAGAAGGGATGTCCAAGAGACCCAGTACTTC
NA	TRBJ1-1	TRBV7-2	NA	CASSLYGSITEAFF	TGTGCCAGCAGCTTGTACGGGTCCATCACTGAAGCTTTCTTT
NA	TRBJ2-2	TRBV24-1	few	CATAGSGANTGELFF	TGTGCCACCGCCGGGTCCGGCGCGAACACCGGGGAGCTGTTTTTT
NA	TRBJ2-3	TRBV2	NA	CASLGTEEGKFIHTQYF	TGTGCCAGCCTCGGGACCGAGGAAGGAAAATTCATACATACGCAGTATTTT
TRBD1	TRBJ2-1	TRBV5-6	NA	CASSPRGQGVIISYNEQFF	TGTGCCAGCAGCCCGAGGGGACAGGGGGTAATTATCTCCTACAATGAGCAGTTCTTC
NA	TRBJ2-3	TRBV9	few	CASSVRGGVDTQYF	TGTGCCAGCAGCGTTAGAGGAGGGGTGGATACGCAGTATTTT
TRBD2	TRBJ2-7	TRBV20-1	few	CSARYGTSGNEQYF	TGCAGTGCTAGATACGGGACTAGCGGGAACGAGCAGTACTTC
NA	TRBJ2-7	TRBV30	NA	CAWSVFKLDQNGQYF	TGTGCCTGGAGTGTATTTAAACTAGACCAGAATGGGCAGTACTTC
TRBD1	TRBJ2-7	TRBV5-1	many	CASSLPGTAVPEQYF	TGCGCCAGCAGCCTACCCGGGACAGCCGTCCCCGAGCAGTACTTC
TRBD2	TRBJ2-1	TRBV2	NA	CASSERAGRSYNEQFF	TGTGCCAGCAGTGAAAGAGCGGGAAGGTCCTACAATGAGCAGTTCTTC
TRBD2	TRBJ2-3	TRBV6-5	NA	CASRLGVAGDFVPQYF	TGTGCCAGCAGGCTGGGGGTGGCGGGAGACTTCGTTCCGCAGTATTTT
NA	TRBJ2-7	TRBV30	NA	CARRDLYEQYF	TGTGCCCGGAGGGACCTATACGAGCAGTACTTC
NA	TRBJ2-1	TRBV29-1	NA	CSVDSLSSYNEQFF	TGCAGCGTTGACTCACTGAGCTCCTACAATGAGCAGTTCTTC
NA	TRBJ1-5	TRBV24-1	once	CATSDGRRQDSNQPQHF	TGTGCCACCAGTGATGGGAGACGACAGGATAGCAATCAGCCCCAGCATTTT